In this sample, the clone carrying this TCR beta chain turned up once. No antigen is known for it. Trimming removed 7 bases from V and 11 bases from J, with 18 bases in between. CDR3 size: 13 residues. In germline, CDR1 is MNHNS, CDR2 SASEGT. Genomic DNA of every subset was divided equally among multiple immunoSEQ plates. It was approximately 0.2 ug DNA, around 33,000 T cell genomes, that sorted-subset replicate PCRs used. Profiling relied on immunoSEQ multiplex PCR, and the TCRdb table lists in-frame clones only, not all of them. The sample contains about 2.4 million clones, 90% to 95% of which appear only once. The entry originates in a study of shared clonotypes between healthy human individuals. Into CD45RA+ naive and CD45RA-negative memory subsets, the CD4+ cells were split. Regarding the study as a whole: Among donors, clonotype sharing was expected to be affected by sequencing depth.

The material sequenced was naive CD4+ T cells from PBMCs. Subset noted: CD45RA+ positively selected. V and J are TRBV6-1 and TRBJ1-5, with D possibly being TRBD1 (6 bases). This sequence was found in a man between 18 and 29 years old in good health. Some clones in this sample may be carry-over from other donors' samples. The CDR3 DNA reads TGTGCCAGCACGAATGGGGGCCCCATGGCCCAGCATTTT. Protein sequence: CASTNGGPMAQHF.